This is a list of T cell receptor beta chains from one sample in a study of blood T cell repertoires in COVID-19. Sequencing was performed with immunoSEQ multiplex PCR; in TCRdb, only in-frame clones are kept and a portion is missing. The sample has 380,000 or so clones; 88% are singletons. The sequencing sample was made of PBMCs or T cells enriched from blood (not recorded which). The receptors shown here come from a woman in her forties with acute COVID-19. Both conserved end residues are part of each CDR3. D genes are given only for firm matches. Clone size is not always given. Where it is, it says once, few, many or a class for expanded clones.

V gene: TRBV6-2/TRBV6-3; clone size: once; J gene: TRBJ1-2; D gene: TRBD1; CDR3 protein: CASSPRMGQGNYGYTF; CDR3 DNA: TGTGCCAGCAGCCCGAGGATGGGACAGGGAAACTATGGCTACACCTTC
V gene: TRBV4-1; clone size: .; J gene: TRBJ1-4; D gene: TRBD1; CDR3 protein: CASSQDLLGGFEKLFF; CDR3 DNA: TGCGCCAGCAGCCAAGACCTACTAGGGGGCTTTGAAAAACTGTTTTTT
V gene: TRBV2; clone size: .; J gene: TRBJ1-5; D gene: TRBD1; CDR3 protein: CASSVDRGPRPQHF; CDR3 DNA: TGTGCCAGCAGCGTAGACAGGGGCCCCCGGCCCCAGCATTTT
V gene: TRBV15; clone size: .; J gene: TRBJ1-4; D gene: .; CDR3 protein: CATSRGGTPTNEKLFF; CDR3 DNA: TGTGCCACCAGCAGAGGAGGGACACCAACTAATGAAAAACTGTTTTTT
V gene: TRBV5-5; clone size: few; J gene: TRBJ1-1; D gene: .; CDR3 protein: CASSFRGLATEAFF; CDR3 DNA: TGTGCCAGCAGCTTCAGGGGATTGGCCACTGAAGCTTTCTTT
V gene: TRBV6-5; clone size: .; J gene: TRBJ1-5; D gene: TRBD1; CDR3 protein: CASSYRAGGFQPQHF; CDR3 DNA: TGTGCCAGCAGTTACAGGGCAGGGGGGTTTCAGCCCCAGCATTTT
V gene: TRBV15; clone size: .; J gene: TRBJ2-2; D gene: .; CDR3 protein: CATSREGFNTGELFF; CDR3 DNA: TGTGCCACCAGCCGAGAGGGCTTTAACACCGGGGAGCTGTTTTTT
V gene: TRBV15; clone size: .; J gene: TRBJ2-7; D gene: .; CDR3 protein: CATSRVVTAYEQYF; CDR3 DNA: TGTGCCACCAGCAGAGTTGTCACAGCCTACGAGCAGTACTTC
V gene: TRBV19; clone size: .; J gene: TRBJ1-4; D gene: TRBD1; CDR3 protein: CASSIASGQGWEKLFF; CDR3 DNA: TGTGCCAGTAGTATTGCCTCGGGACAGGGGTGGGAAAAACTGTTTTTT
V gene: TRBV27; clone size: .; J gene: TRBJ2-7; D gene: TRBD2; CDR3 protein: CASSPLGTSGTYEQYF; CDR3 DNA: TGTGCCAGCAGTCCCCTAGGGACTAGCGGAACCTACGAGCAGTACTTC
V gene: TRBV7-2; clone size: .; J gene: TRBJ1-1; D gene: .; CDR3 protein: CASSLIQAFEAFF; CDR3 DNA: TGTGCCAGCAGCTTAATCCAGGCCTTTGAAGCTTTCTTT
V gene: TRBV30; clone size: .; J gene: TRBJ1-3; D gene: .; CDR3 protein: CACIQGPGNTIYF; CDR3 DNA: TGTGCCTGCATACAGGGTCCTGGAAACACCATATATTTT
V gene: TRBV30; clone size: .; J gene: TRBJ1-2; D gene: TRBD1; CDR3 protein: CAWSAGDRPNYGYTF; CDR3 DNA: TGTGCCTGGAGTGCCGGGGACAGGCCTAACTATGGCTACACCTTC
V gene: TRBV20-1; clone size: .; J gene: TRBJ1-2; D gene: .; CDR3 protein: CSARRDGGYTF; CDR3 DNA: TGCAGTGCTAGGCGGGACGGTGGCTACACCTTC
V gene: TRBV5-1; clone size: .; J gene: TRBJ1-6; D gene: TRBD1; CDR3 protein: CASRESRDRNNSPLHF; CDR3 DNA: TGCGCCAGCAGGGAGTCCCGGGACAGGAATAATTCACCCCTCCACTTT
V gene: TRBV20-1; clone size: .; J gene: TRBJ2-5; D gene: .; CDR3 protein: CSARGETQYF; CDR3 DNA: TGCAGTGCTCGGGGGGAGACCCAGTACTTC
V gene: TRBV6-1; clone size: few; J gene: TRBJ2-7; D gene: .; CDR3 protein: CASSVAGQGYEQYF; CDR3 DNA: TGTGCCAGCAGTGTAGCGGGACAGGGCTACGAGCAGTACTTC
V gene: TRBV19; clone size: .; J gene: TRBJ2-3; D gene: TRBD2; CDR3 protein: CASSSHERGDTDTQYF; CDR3 DNA: TGTGCCAGTAGTTCCCATGAGCGGGGGGACACAGATACGCAGTATTTT
V gene: TRBV29-1; clone size: .; J gene: TRBJ2-7; D gene: TRBD1; CDR3 protein: CSVGTGAYEQYF; CDR3 DNA: TGCAGCGTCGGGACAGGGGCCTACGAGCAGTACTTC
V gene: TRBV5-1; clone size: .; J gene: TRBJ1-1; D gene: TRBD1; CDR3 protein: CASSLEGTEDEAFF; CDR3 DNA: TGCGCCAGCAGCTTGGAGGGGACAGAAGATGAAGCTTTCTTT
V gene: TRBV19; clone size: few; J gene: TRBJ2-2; D gene: TRBD1; CDR3 protein: CASRDRGTGELFF; CDR3 DNA: TGTGCCAGTAGGGACAGGGGCACCGGGGAGCTGTTTTTT
V gene: TRBV6-2/TRBV6-3; clone size: .; J gene: TRBJ2-7; D gene: TRBD1; CDR3 protein: CASSYAGTGNTYEQYF; CDR3 DNA: TGTGCCAGCAGTTACGCCGGGACAGGGAATACCTACGAGCAGTACTTC
V gene: TRBV5-5; clone size: .; J gene: TRBJ2-5; D gene: .; CDR3 protein: CASSSGPDLYQETQYF; CDR3 DNA: TGTGCCAGCAGCTCCGGACCGGACTTGTACCAAGAGACCCAGTACTTC
V gene: TRBV5-1; clone size: .; J gene: TRBJ1-1; D gene: TRBD1; CDR3 protein: CASSFGTVESTEAFF; CDR3 DNA: TGCGCCAGCAGCTTCGGGACAGTTGAAAGCACTGAAGCTTTCTTT
V gene: TRBV6-5; clone size: .; J gene: TRBJ1-1; D gene: .; CDR3 protein: CASSQDRKNTEAFF; CDR3 DNA: TGTGCCAGCAGCCAAGACAGGAAGAACACTGAAGCTTTCTTT
V gene: TRBV7-9; clone size: .; J gene: TRBJ2-7; D gene: .; CDR3 protein: CASTHRAGHYEQYF; CDR3 DNA: TGTGCCAGCACCCACCGGGCCGGACACTACGAGCAGTACTTC
V gene: TRBV12-3/TRBV12-4; clone size: .; J gene: TRBJ2-1; D gene: .; CDR3 protein: CASSNTDYNEQFF; CDR3 DNA: TGTGCCAGCAGTAATACAGACTACAATGAGCAGTTCTTC
V gene: TRBV18; clone size: .; J gene: TRBJ1-5; D gene: TRBD1; CDR3 protein: CASSPTGDSNQPQHF; CDR3 DNA: TGTGCCAGCTCACCGACAGGGGATAGCAATCAGCCCCAGCATTTT
V gene: TRBV3-1/TRBV3-2; clone size: .; J gene: TRBJ1-2; D gene: .; CDR3 protein: CASSHREGNGYTF; CDR3 DNA: TGTGCCAGCAGTCACCGGGAGGGGAATGGCTACACCTTC
V gene: TRBV12-3/TRBV12-4; clone size: .; J gene: TRBJ2-5; D gene: .; CDR3 protein: CASRPTGQETQYF; CDR3 DNA: TGTGCCAGCAGACCCACAGGGCAAGAGACCCAGTACTTC
V gene: TRBV16; clone size: .; J gene: TRBJ1-1; D gene: TRBD1; CDR3 protein: CASSQRTGGTEAFF; CDR3 DNA: TGTGCCAGCAGCCAAAGGACAGGCGGGACTGAAGCTTTCTTT
V gene: TRBV5-6; clone size: once; J gene: TRBJ1-5; D gene: .; CDR3 protein: CASSFGPGPNQPQHF; CDR3 DNA: TGTGCCAGCAGCTTTGGTCCTGGGCCTAATCAGCCCCAGCATTTT
V gene: TRBV5-1; clone size: .; J gene: TRBJ2-2; D gene: TRBD1; CDR3 protein: CASSLVPGGRTGELFF; CDR3 DNA: TGCGCCAGCAGCTTGGTTCCAGGGGGCCGCACCGGGGAGCTGTTTTTT
V gene: TRBV18; clone size: .; J gene: TRBJ1-2; D gene: .; CDR3 protein: CASSRIQGDEGYTF; CDR3 DNA: TGTGCCAGCTCACGAATACAGGGAGATGAAGGCTACACCTTC
V gene: TRBV2; clone size: .; J gene: TRBJ1-1; D gene: TRBD1; CDR3 protein: CASSEDRVGLAEAFF; CDR3 DNA: TGTGCCAGCAGTGAGGACAGGGTGGGGCTCGCTGAAGCTTTCTTT
V gene: TRBV14; clone size: .; J gene: TRBJ2-7; D gene: .; CDR3 protein: CASSPLGQGLYYEQYF; CDR3 DNA: TGTGCCAGCAGCCCGTTGGGCCAGGGTCTCTACTACGAGCAGTACTTC
V gene: TRBV13; clone size: .; J gene: TRBJ1-1; D gene: TRBD1; CDR3 protein: CASSSDREYFAEAFF; CDR3 DNA: TGTGCCAGCAGCTCGGACAGGGAGTATTTCGCTGAAGCTTTCTTT
V gene: TRBV2; clone size: .; J gene: TRBJ2-5; D gene: TRBD2; CDR3 protein: CASSDLGTSFLETQYF; CDR3 DNA: TGTGCCAGCAGTGACCTGGGGACTAGTTTTCTGGAGACCCAGTACTTC
V gene: TRBV6-5; clone size: .; J gene: TRBJ1-5; D gene: .; CDR3 protein: CATSLRGDQPQHF; CDR3 DNA: TGTGCCACTTCCCTTCGGGGTGATCAGCCCCAGCATTTT
V gene: TRBV5-1; clone size: .; J gene: TRBJ2-3; D gene: TRBD2; CDR3 protein: CASSSPKAGGGTDTQYF; CDR3 DNA: TGCGCCAGCAGTAGCCCCAAGGCGGGGGGCGGCACAGATACGCAGTATTTT
V gene: TRBV5-1; clone size: .; J gene: TRBJ2-7; D gene: .; CDR3 protein: CASSLLQGGAEQYF; CDR3 DNA: TGCGCCAGCAGCTTGTTACAGGGGGGGGCCGAGCAGTACTTC
V gene: TRBV30; clone size: .; J gene: TRBJ2-7; D gene: TRBD2; CDR3 protein: CAWSAKHPQRGELSSYEQYF; CDR3 DNA: TGTGCCTGGAGTGCTAAACACCCACAGCGGGGGGAACTAAGCTCCTACGAGCAGTACTTC